The rows below give T cell receptor beta chains drawn from one sample of a study of beta chain features in type 1 diabetes. Libraries were prepared by immunoSEQ multiplex PCR; TCRdb keeps only in-frame clonotypes and omits some of them. In the table there are 300,000 to 350,000 clones, roughly a tenth of which are singletons. Specimen: central memory CD4+ T cells from blood. The receptors originated from a man aged 30 to 39 with type 1 diabetes. Both conserved end residues are part of each CDR3. Fields, in order: J gene, clone size, V gene, D gene, CDR3 DNA, CDR3 protein. D genes are given only for firm matches. The size of a clone is reported for some rows only, either as once, few or many, or as a class for expanded clones.

>TRBJ2-5|-|TRBV7-8|TRBD2
TGTGCCAGCAGCCTTAGGGAGGGGGAGACCCAGTACTTC
CASSLREGETQYF
>TRBJ2-7|few|TRBV5-6|-
TGTGCCAGCAGCTTGATTTCTTTCTACGAGCAGTACTTC
CASSLISFYEQYF
>TRBJ2-7|-|TRBV4-1|-
TGCGCCAGCAGCCAAAGCGGCAGGCCCTCGGACGAGCAGTACTTC
CASSQSGRPSDEQYF
>TRBJ2-3|few|TRBV6-6|-
TGTGCCAGCACCCCTCCAGGCACAGATACGCAGTATTTT
CASTPPGTDTQYF
>TRBJ2-5|-|TRBV6-6|-
TGTGCCAGCAGTTACTCCAGGTTGGAGACCCAGTACTTC
CASSYSRLETQYF
>TRBJ2-1|many|TRBV5-6|-
TGTGCCAGTATCCGACAGGGGAGGGGTTACAATGAGCAGTTCTTC
CASIRQGRGYNEQFF
>TRBJ1-5|few|TRBV5-1|-
TGCGCCAGCAGTCGGGATAGCAATCAGCCCCAGCATTTT
CASSRDSNQPQHF
>TRBJ1-1|-|TRBV2|-
TGTGCCAGCAGTAAAGGAGGGGTTGAAGCTTTCTTT
CASSKGGVEAFF
>TRBJ1-1|many|TRBV19|-
TGTGCCAGTAGTATTGAGGACAGTGAAGCTTTCTTT
CASSIEDSEAFF
>TRBJ2-3|few|TRBV28|TRBD2
TGTGCCAGCAGTCCGTCGGGGGGGCGCACAGATACGCAGTATTTT
CASSPSGGRTDTQYF
>TRBJ2-1|-|TRBV25-1|-
TGTGCCAGCATTGATAGTTCTTACTACAATGAGCAGTTCTTC
CASIDSSYYNEQFF
>TRBJ2-7|few|TRBV7-9|-
TGTGCCAGCAGCCTGGACCATCTAACAGGGTATGAGCGCGAGCAGTACTTC
CASSLDHLTGYEREQYF
>TRBJ1-3|few|TRBV6-5|-
TGTGCCAGCAGATCACAAGGGGGAACTGGAAACACCATATATTTT
CASRSQGGTGNTIYF
>TRBJ1-6|-|TRBV5-4|TRBD1
TGTGCCAGCACCGTAGTCGGGACAGGGGCCTCACCCCTCCACTTT
CASTVVGTGASPLHF
>TRBJ2-5|-|TRBV2|TRBD1
TGTGCCAGCAGACCTCGACAGGGGCCACAAGAGACCCAGTACTTC
CASRPRQGPQETQYF
>TRBJ1-2|-|TRBV25-1|-
TGTGCCAGCAGTAACAAACAAGGTATCGATGGCTACACCTTC
CASSNKQGIDGYTF
>TRBJ2-1|-|TRBV27|TRBD1
TGTGCCAGCTACAGGGGGCTGAACAATGAGCAGTTCTTC
CASYRGLNNEQFF
>TRBJ1-5|-|TRBV19|TRBD1
TGTGCCAGTAGTCCGACCACAGGGGGTCAGCCCCAGCATTTT
CASSPTTGGQPQHF
>TRBJ2-7|-|TRBV7-2|-
TGTGCCAGCAGCGGACGAGAGGGCGAGCAGTACTTC
CASSGREGEQYF
>TRBJ2-2|few|TRBV10-1|-
TGCGCCAGCAGTGGATCTAGCGTCGGGGAGCTGTTTTTT
CASSGSSVGELFF
>TRBJ1-1|few|TRBV5-6|-
TGTGCCAGCAGCTTGGAGGGGCGCGGGTTCGCCACTGAAGCTTTCTTT
CASSLEGRGFATEAFF
>TRBJ2-5|-|TRBV7-2|-
TGTGCCAGCAGCTTAGAGGGCAGGGGCCAAGAGACCCAGTACTTC
CASSLEGRGQETQYF
>TRBJ1-4|-|TRBV5-6|-
TGTGCCAGCAGCTCGAGGGCTAATGAAAAACTGTTTTTT
CASSSRANEKLFF
>TRBJ2-3|-|TRBV5-1|-
TGCGCCAGCAGCTTGTCCGATAGCACAGATACGCAGTATTTT
CASSLSDSTDTQYF
>TRBJ1-1|few|TRBV7-8|-
TGTGCCAGCAGCTTAGAGCTGGAGGCTTTCTTT
CASSLELEAFF
>TRBJ2-5|few|TRBV2|-
TGTGCCAGCAGCCGTGAAGAGACCCAGTACTTC
CASSREETQYF
>TRBJ2-1|-|TRBV5-4|TRBD2
TGTGCCAGCAGCTTGAGGACTAGCGGGGACAATGAGCAGTTCTTC
CASSLRTSGDNEQFF
>TRBJ2-1|-|TRBV7-2|TRBD2
TGTGCCAGCAGCAAGACTAGCGCTGCCTACAATGAGCAGTTCTTC
CASSKTSAAYNEQFF
>TRBJ2-2|-|TRBV5-1|-
TGCGCCAGCAGCTTGGATACGAAGTCCGGGGAGCTGTTTTTT
CASSLDTKSGELFF
>TRBJ1-4|few|TRBV5-6|-
TGTGCCAGCAGCTCGACCTGGTCCGGTGAAAAACTGTTTTTT
CASSSTWSGEKLFF
>TRBJ1-4|few|TRBV5-1|-
TGCGCCAGCAGCTCAGGGAGGGGGTTGGAAAAACTGTTTTTT
CASSSGRGLEKLFF
>TRBJ2-4|-|TRBV27|-
TGTGCCAGCTCGTTCGGAGGGACCATAGCCAAAAACATTCAGTACTTC
CASSFGGTIAKNIQYF
>TRBJ2-5|-|TRBV7-2|-
TGTGCCAGCAGCTTAATGTCCAGCTCCGGCAGGGCGAACCAAGAGACCCAGTACTTC
CASSLMSSSGRANQETQYF
>TRBJ2-3|many|TRBV7-9|-
TGTGCCAGCAGCTTAGCCTTAGGGGATACGCAGTATTTT
CASSLALGDTQYF
>TRBJ2-1|-|TRBV20-1|-
TGCAGTGCTGAGGGCAATGAGCAGTTCTTC
CSAEGNEQFF
>TRBJ2-1|few|TRBV29-1|-
TGCAGCGTTGAAGGCGCGGGGGCCGCGGGTGAGCAGTTCTTC
CSVEGAGAAGEQFF
>TRBJ1-1|few|TRBV6-1|TRBD1
TGTGCCAGCAGTGATAGACAGGGGAGGGCTGAAGCTTTCTTT
CASSDRQGRAEAFF
>TRBJ2-7|-|TRBV30|-
TGTGCCTGGAGTGTGTCCACCTACGAGCAGTACTTC
CAWSVSTYEQYF
>TRBJ1-4|few|TRBV4-3|-
TGCGCCAGCAGCCAAGTACGAGGGGCTAATGAAAAACTGTTTTTT
CASSQVRGANEKLFF
>TRBJ2-3|many|TRBV27|-
TGTGCCAGCAGTTATCTGGGTACGCAGTATTTT
CASSYLGTQYF
>TRBJ2-5|-|TRBV5-1|-
TGCGCCAGCAGCTCCCTCCCGGATCAAGAGACCCAGTACTTC
CASSSLPDQETQYF
>TRBJ1-6|few|TRBV5-1|TRBD1
TGCGCCAGCAGCTTGGGACAGGGCTCTTATAATTCACCCCTCCACTTT
CASSLGQGSYNSPLHF